The next 4 T cell receptor beta chains were all read from a single sample in a study of brain T cells in children with intractable seizures. Sequenced by immunoSEQ multiplex PCR; TCRdb stores in-frame clones only, minus some. The sample includes approximately 330,000 clones, approximately 93% seen only once; the top ten take 4.5% to 7%. The time point is: blood from clinic visit 5 months post-surgery; TSC patient then seizure free. The starting material was peripheral blood, obtained roughly 5 months after surgery. Every receptor here comes from a boy younger than two with tuberous sclerosis and intractable seizures.

The chain joins TRBV9 to TRBJ2-7; a possible D gene is TRBD2 (6 bases). Trimming took off 1 base at V and 3 bases at J, with 11 bases between the two ends. The CDR3 length is 14 residues. Germline V gene data show CDR1 as SGDLS and CDR2 as YYNGEE. The CDR3 DNA is TGTGCCAGCAGCGTACGGGGGAACTTCTACGAGCAGTACTTC. It specifies CASSVRGNFYEQYF.

The chain carries TRBV25-1 and TRBJ2-7, with D unresolved. V lost 3 bases and J 2 bases, leaving 11 bases between the germline ends. The CDR3 totals 14 residues. Germline loops: CDR1 MGHDK, CDR2 SYGVNS. The DNA of the CDR3 is TGTGCCAGCAGTGATTTTGACGGTACCTACGAGCAGTACTTC. Translating it yields CASSDFDGTYEQYF.

The chain joins TRBV9 to TRBJ2-5; 9 bases line up with TRBD2. This CDR3 has 17 amino acids. V trimming: 4 bases; J trimming: 5 bases; junction bases outside the gene matches: 15. Germline lookup yields CDR1 SGDLS and CDR2 YYNGEE. The CDR3, as DNA: TGTGCCAGCAGCCCCGGGGGGGCTAGCGGGATCGGGGAGACCCAGTACTTC. Residues: CASSPGGASGIGETQYF.

This chain connects TRBV19 to TRBJ2-3, with 8 bases lining up with TRBD2. The CDR3 contains 15 residues. The J segment lost 1 base and the V segment lost 3 bases, leaving 3 bases of the junction unmatched. From germline, CDR1 is LNHDA and CDR2 SQIVND (reference sequence). The CDR3 nucleotides are TGTGCCAGTAGTATTCTAGCGGGCCGCACAGATACGCAGTATTTT. Protein: CASSILAGRTDTQYF.